The 10 T cell receptor beta chains reported below all come from one sample, sequenced in a study of post-analysis software for immune sequencing data. Broader study findings: There were a few TRBV segments more frequent in patients than controls, and TRBV5-6, TRBV5-1 and TRBV20-1 were among them.

The TCR beta cDNA libraries carried unique molecular identifiers. TCRdb reanalysed the PCR reads using MiXCR and keeps one entry per CDR3 protein. The sample gives hundreds of thousands of distinct CDR3 sequences, 25% to 30% of which show up once; around 0.56% is in the top ten. Antigen specificity for these receptors is unknown. The sequenced sample consisted of blood. These TCRs come from a girl aged 10 to 17 with multiple sclerosis.

In its sample, this clonotype was seen a few times. J is TRBJ2-6 and V is TRBV7-9, with D maybe TRBD1 (6 bases). V lost 8 bases and J lost 0, with 14 bases in between. This CDR3 comprises 16 residues. CDR1 SEHNR and CDR2 FQNEAQ come from the germline V gene (reference sequence). CDR3 DNA sequence: TGTGCCAGCGGGGGCTATATGAGCTCTGGGGCCAACGTCCTGACTTTC. Its protein product is CASGGYMSSGANVLTF.

The V gene is TRBV7-9, the J gene TRBJ2-7; D is possibly TRBD2 (5 bases). In germline, CDR1 is SEHNR, CDR2 FQNEAQ (reference sequence). Deletions cut 5 bases from V and 1 base from J, with 9 bases between. CDR3 length: 13 amino acids. The CDR3 spells CASSPGESYEQYF. CDR3 DNA sequence: TGTGCCAGCAGCCCCGGGGAGTCCTACGAGCAGTACTTC.

The chain recombines TRBV5-1 with TRBJ1-4; 8 bases fit TRBD1. Germline lookup yields CDR1 SGHRS and CDR2 YFSETQ. CDR3 length: 15 residues. The V segment lost 4 bases and the J segment 6 bases; nucleotides outside the gene matches: 8. The CDR3 spells CASSGRTGRDEKLFF. The CDR3 coding sequence is TGCGCCAGCAGCGGACGGACAGGGCGTGATGAAAAACTGTTTTTT.

The V gene is TRBV29-1, the J gene TRBJ1-1, with no clear D. The CDR3 is 10 amino acids. Trimming cost V 7 bases and J 7 bases, with 10 bases left between them. The germline gives CDR1 SQVTM, CDR2 ANQGSEA. CDR3 region: CSAAAGEAFF. The DNA for the CDR3 is TGCAGCGCCGCCGCGGGTGAAGCTTTCTTT.

This clonotype was seen many times. V gene TRBV7-9 combines with J gene TRBJ2-5, with 9 bases identical to TRBD1. Unmatched junction bases numbered 5, after V lost 5 bases and J lost 4 bases. The germline gives CDR1 SEHNR, CDR2 FQNEAQ (reference sequence). This CDR3 is built from 14 residues. The CDR3 region has the DNA TGTGCCAGCAGCCCGTGGGACAGGGCAGAGACCCAGTACTTC. This sequence encodes CASSPWDRAETQYF.

The J gene is TRBJ1-2, the V gene TRBV6-5, with a tentative D call TRBD1 (5 bases). Germline V gene data show CDR1 as MNHEY and CDR2 as SVGAGI. The CDR3 length is 15 residues. Between the trimmed V and J ends, which lost 0 bases and 4 bases, there was a span of 12 bases. For the CDR3, the DNA is TGTGCCAGCAGTTACTCCGGGCAGGGCGGCTATGGCTACACCTTC. Amino acids: CASSYSGQGGYGYTF.

On this clonotype: A read error may produce the germline difference seen at one junction end. V usage is TRBV11-2 and J usage is TRBJ2-2; 13 nucleotides align to TRBD2. Per germline, CDR1 SGHAT and CDR2 FQNNGV. This CDR3 has 18 amino acids. The CDR3 is CANSPQGLAGTNTGELFF. The CDR3 nucleotides are TGTGCCAACAGCCCTCAGGGACTAGCGGGGACGAACACCGGGGAGCTGTTTTTT.

This clonotype was seen many times. The chain has TRBV29-1 and TRBJ1-2; the D gene is possibly TRBD1 (6 bases). Germline V gene sequence: CDR1 SQVTM, CDR2 ANQGSEA. With 3 bases removed from V and 5 bases from J, the gap between germline ends came to 19 bases. The CDR3 has 15 amino acids. The DNA for the CDR3 is TGCAGCGTTGAGACGGCGCAGGGGCTAGGGTATGGCTACACCTTC. Translated: CSVETAQGLGYGYTF.

The table lists this clonotype with a few counts. V and J are TRBV6-2 or TRBV6-3 and TRBJ2-4; TRBD2 agrees at 7 bases. CDR1 is MNHEY and CDR2 is SVGEGT in the germline V gene. V dropped 6 bases and J dropped 3; count of bases not matched to a gene: 8. The CDR3 covers 15 residues. The CDR3 is CASSPREDRKNIQYF. The CDR3, as DNA: TGTGCCAGCAGCCCCCGGGAGGACCGCAAAAACATTCAGTACTTC.

This chain links TRBV6-5 with TRBJ2-5, with a tentative D call TRBD2 (7 bases). Germline V gives CDR1 MNHEY, CDR2 SVGAGI. V dropped 2 bases and J dropped 5 bases, with 12 bases sitting between them. The CDR3 is made up of 14 amino acids. The DNA of the CDR3 is TGTGCCAGCAGTTACGGGGGGGCGTTCGAGACCCAGTACTTC. This gives the protein CASSYGGAFETQYF.